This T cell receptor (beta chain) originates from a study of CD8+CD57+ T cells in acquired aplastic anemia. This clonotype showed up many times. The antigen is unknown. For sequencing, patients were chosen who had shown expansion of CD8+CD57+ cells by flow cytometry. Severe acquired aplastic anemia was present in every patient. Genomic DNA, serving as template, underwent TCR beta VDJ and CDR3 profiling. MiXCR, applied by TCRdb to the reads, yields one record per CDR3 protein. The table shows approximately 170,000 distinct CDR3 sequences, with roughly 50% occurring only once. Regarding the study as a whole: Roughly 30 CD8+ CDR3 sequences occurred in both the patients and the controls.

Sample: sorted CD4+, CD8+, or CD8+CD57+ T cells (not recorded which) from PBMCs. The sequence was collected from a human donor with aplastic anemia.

The CDR3 nucleotides are TGCAGCGTAGTTCTAGTAGGTGAGCAGTTCTTC. Amino acids: CSVVLVGEQFF. V gene TRBV29-1 combines with J gene TRBJ2-1, with D unclear. The CDR3 spans 11 residues. Germline loops: CDR1 SQVTM, CDR2 ANQGSEA. Trimming removed 6 bases from V and 9 bases from J, with 12 bases in between.